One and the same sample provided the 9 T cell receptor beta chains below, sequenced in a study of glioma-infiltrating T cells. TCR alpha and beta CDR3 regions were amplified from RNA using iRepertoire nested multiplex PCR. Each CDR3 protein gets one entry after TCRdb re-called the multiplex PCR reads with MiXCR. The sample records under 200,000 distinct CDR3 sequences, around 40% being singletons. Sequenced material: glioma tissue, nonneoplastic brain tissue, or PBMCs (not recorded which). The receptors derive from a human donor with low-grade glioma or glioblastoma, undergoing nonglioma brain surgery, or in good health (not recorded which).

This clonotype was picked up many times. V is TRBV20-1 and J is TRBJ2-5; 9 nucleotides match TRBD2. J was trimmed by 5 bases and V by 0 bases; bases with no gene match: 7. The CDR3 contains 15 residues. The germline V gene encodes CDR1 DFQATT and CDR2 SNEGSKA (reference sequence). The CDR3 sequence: CSAREATSGRETQYF. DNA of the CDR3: TGCAGTGCTAGAGAGGCGACTAGCGGACGGGAGACCCAGTACTTC.

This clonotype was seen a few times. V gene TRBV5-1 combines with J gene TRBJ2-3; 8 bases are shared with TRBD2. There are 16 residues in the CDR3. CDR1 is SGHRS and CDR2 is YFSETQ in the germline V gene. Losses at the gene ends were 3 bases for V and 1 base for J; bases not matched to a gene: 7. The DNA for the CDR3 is TGCGCCAGCAGCTCCGAAGGGCGGGAGGGCACAGATACGCAGTATTTT. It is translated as CASSSEGREGTDTQYF.

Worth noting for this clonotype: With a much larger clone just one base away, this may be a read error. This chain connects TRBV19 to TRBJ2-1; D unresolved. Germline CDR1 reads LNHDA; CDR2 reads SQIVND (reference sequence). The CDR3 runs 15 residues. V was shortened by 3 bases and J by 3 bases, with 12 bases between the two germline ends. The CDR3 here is CASSIYSSVYNEQFF. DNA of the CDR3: TGTGCCAGTAGTATTTACTCATCGGTCTACAATGAGCAGTTCTTC. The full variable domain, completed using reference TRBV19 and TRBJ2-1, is DGGITQSPKYLFRKEGQNVTLSCEQNLNHDAMYWYRQDPGQGLRLIYYSQIVNDFQKGDIAEGYSVSREKKESFPLTVTSAQKNPTAFYLCASSIYSSVYNEQFFGPGTRLTVL.

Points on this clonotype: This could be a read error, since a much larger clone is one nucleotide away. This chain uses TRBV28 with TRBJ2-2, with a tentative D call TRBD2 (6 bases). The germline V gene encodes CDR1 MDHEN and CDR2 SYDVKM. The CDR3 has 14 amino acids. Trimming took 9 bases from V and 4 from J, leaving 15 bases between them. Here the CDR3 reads CASLTEGATGELFF. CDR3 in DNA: TGTGCCAGTCTAACGGAGGGAGCCACCGGGGAGCTGTTTTTT.

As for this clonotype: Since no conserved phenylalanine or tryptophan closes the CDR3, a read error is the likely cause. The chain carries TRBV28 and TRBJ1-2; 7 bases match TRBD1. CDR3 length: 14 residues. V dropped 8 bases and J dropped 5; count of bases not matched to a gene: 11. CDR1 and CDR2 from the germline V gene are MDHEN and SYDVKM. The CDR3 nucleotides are TGTGCCAGCGAACGAGGGGGCCAACCGTATGGCTACACCTTA. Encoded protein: CASERGGQPYGYTL.

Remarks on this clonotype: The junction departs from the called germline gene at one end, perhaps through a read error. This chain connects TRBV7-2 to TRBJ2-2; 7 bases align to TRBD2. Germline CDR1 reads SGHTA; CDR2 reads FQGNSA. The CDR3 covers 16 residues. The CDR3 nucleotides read TGTGCCAGCAGCTTACGGCTAGCGGTGAACACCGGGGGGCTGTTTTTT. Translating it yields CASSLRLAVNTGGLFF.

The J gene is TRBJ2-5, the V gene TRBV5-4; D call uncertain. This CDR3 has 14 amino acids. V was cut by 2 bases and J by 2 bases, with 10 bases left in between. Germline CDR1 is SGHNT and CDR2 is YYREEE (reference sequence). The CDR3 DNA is TGTGCCAGCAGCTTCGCGGCCGAACAAGAGACCCAGTACTTC. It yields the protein CASSFAAEQETQYF.

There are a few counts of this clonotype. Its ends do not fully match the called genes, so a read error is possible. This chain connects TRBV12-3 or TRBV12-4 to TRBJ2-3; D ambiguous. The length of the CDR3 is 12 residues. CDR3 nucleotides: TGTGCAAGCAATCTATATCAAGATACGCAGTATTTT. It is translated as CASNLYQDTQYF.

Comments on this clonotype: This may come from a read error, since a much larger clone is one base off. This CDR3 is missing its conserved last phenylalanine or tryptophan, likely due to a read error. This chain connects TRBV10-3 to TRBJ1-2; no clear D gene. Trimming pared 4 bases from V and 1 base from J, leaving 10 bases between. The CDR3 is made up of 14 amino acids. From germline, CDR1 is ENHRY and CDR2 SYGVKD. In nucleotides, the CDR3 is TGTGCCATCAGTGTTGCGGGGATTAACTATGGCTACACCTAC. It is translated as CAISVAGINYGYTY.